Each of the 21 T cell receptor beta chains below was sequenced from the same sample in a study of blood T cell repertoires in acute mononucleosis. Whole-study results and caveats: GLC-BM-specific selection apparently combined TCR alpha and beta motifs.

TCRdb's table, derived via immunoSEQ multiplex PCR, lists solely in-frame clones and lacks some. The repertoire includes a few thousand clones, just under 25% of them detected once, and approximately 51% sits in the top ten. As for time point: convalescence about 6 months (5-8 months) after acute presentation (visit 7). Sequences were derived from EBV GLC epitope tetramer+ CD8+ T cells sorted from PBMCs, sampled during convalescence from infectious mononucleosis. Subset here: CD8 T cells binding tetramer with EBV BMLF1 280-288 peptide (GLC-BM). The receptor set was obtained from a woman under 30 with infectious mononucleosis caused by EBV.

Comment on this clone: Since a far larger clone is one base different, this is likely a read error. The CDR3 loop reads CSVEAGYEQFF. CDR3 in DNA: TGCAGCGTCGAAGCGGGCTACGAGCAGTTCTTC. The V and J genes are TRBV29-1 and TRBJ2-1; possibly TRBD2 for D (6 bases). From germline, CDR1 is SQVTM and CDR2 ANQGSEA. The length of the CDR3 is 11 residues.

This clone was picked up a small number of times. The chain uses TRBV19 and TRBJ2-7, with D perhaps assigned TRBD1 or TRBD2 (5 bases each). Trimming took off 9 bases at V and 6 bases at J, with 21 bases between the two ends. CDR1 LNHDA and CDR2 SQIVND come from the germline V gene (reference sequence). The CDR3 consists of 14 residues. The CDR3 DNA is TGTGCCAGCAGTTACGCCGGGACGGCAACCGAGCAGTACTTC. As protein: CASSYAGTATEQYF. The full variable domain, completed using reference TRBV19 and TRBJ2-7, is DGGITQSPKYLFRKEGQNVTLSCEQNLNHDAMYWYRQDPGQGLRLIYYSQIVNDFQKGDIAEGYSVSREKKESFPLTVTSAQKNPTAFYLCASSYAGTATEQYFGPGTRLTVT.

This clone appeared many times. It differs at one base from a far larger clone, so likely a read error. Other DNA sequences in the sample encode the same CDR3. The chain couples TRBV7-9 to TRBJ1-4; 7 bases are shared with TRBD1. CDR3 length equals 15 residues. The ends lost 5 bases at V and 7 bases at J; junction bases unmatched: 10. CDR1 and CDR2 (germline): SEHNR, FQNEAQ (reference sequence). This CDR3 reads CASSPGQVWGEKLFF. In nucleotides, the CDR3 is TGTGCCAGCAGCCCCGGACAGGTCTGGGGTGAAAAACTGTTTTTT.

As regards this clone: A far larger clone is just one base off, so this is likely a read error. This chain links TRBV7-9 with TRBJ2-1, with D possibly being TRBD1 (6 bases). Germline V CDR1 and CDR2: SEHNR, FQNEAQ (reference sequence). Trimming left V 3 bases short and J 5 bases short, with 23 bases between. CDR3 size: 18 residues. The CDR3 sequence: CASSLRDGTRGPHNEQFF. CDR3 nucleotide sequence: TGTGCCAGCAGCTTGAGGGATGGGACCAGGGGACCTCACAATGAGCAGTTCTTC.

Notes on this clone: A far larger clone lies a single base away; this is likely a read error. Different DNA sequences within this sample yield the same CDR3. J is TRBJ2-7 and V is TRBV23-1; D uncertain. TRBV23-1 is designated an ORF whose function remains uncertain. The CDR3 has 14 amino acids. Trimming took off 2 bases at V and 1 base at J, with 9 bases between the two ends. CDR3 DNA: TGCGCCAGCAGTCAAATTGCAGGATCCTACGAGCAGTACTTC. Translation: CASSQIAGSYEQYF.

The table lists this clone with a few counts. This chain connects TRBV25-1 to TRBJ2-1, with D hard to call. V shed 8 bases and J shed 7 bases, with 15 bases lying between them. Germline CDR1 MGHDK, CDR2 SYGVNS. This CDR3 has 13 residues. This CDR3 is CASGVLPGNEQFF. CDR3 bases: TGTGCCAGCGGCGTTCTGCCCGGGAATGAGCAGTTCTTC.

The rearrangement uses TRBV27 and TRBJ2-5, with 7 nucleotides matching TRBD2. The CDR3 spans 12 residues. Germline V gene lookup returns CDR1 MNHEY and CDR2 SMNVEV (reference sequence). Trimming removed 8 bases from V and 8 bases from J; junction bases left unmatched: 8. CDR3 DNA sequence: TGTGCCAGCCAATCGCCGGGGGGTACCCAGTACTTC. Its translation is CASQSPGGTQYF.

Details on this clone: The conserved closing phenylalanine or tryptophan is absent in this CDR3, likely reflecting a read error. Because the CDR3's place on the DNA is in doubt, the DNA is left out and the CDR3 is given as listed by TCRdb. The chain recombines TRBV21-1 with TRBJ2-7; the table gives TRBD1 as D, unverified against the DNA. TRBV21-1 has pseudogene status. The CDR3 totals 15 residues, both ends included. The CDR3 protein is CASSNSRQGRLRAVL.

The chain is built from TRBV29-1 and TRBJ1-4, with 7 bases aligning to TRBD1. The CDR3 length is 15 residues. Germline V CDR1 and CDR2: SQVTM, ANQGSEA. Trimming cost V 6 bases and J 2 bases; bases outside gene matches: 9. DNA for the CDR3: TGCAGCGTGGGGACAGCAGGGGGTACTAATGAAAAACTGTTTTTT. It yields the protein CSVGTAGGTNEKLFF.

This clone came up a few times. One base separates it from a far larger clone, so it is likely a read error. This specimen includes other DNA sequences encoding the same CDR3. V usage is TRBV23-1 and J usage is TRBJ2-1; D is possibly TRBD1 (6 bases). TRBV23-1 belongs to the ORF category, with a function that is uncertain. Trimming cost V 6 bases and J 8 bases, with 14 bases left between them. The CDR3 is 13 amino acids. The DNA for the CDR3 is TGCGCCAGCAGCGTAGCTGGGGGCGATGAGCAGTTCTTC. Translation gives CASSVAGGDEQFF.

This rearrangement joins TRBV4-2 to TRBJ2-7; no firm D call. The V gene lost 8 bases and the J gene lost 1 base, with 6 bases spanning the gap. The CDR3 is made up of 11 amino acids. Germline CDR1 LGHNA, CDR2 YNFKEQ. The CDR3 sequence: CASSLSYEQYF. The DNA for the CDR3 is TGTGCCAGCTCACTTTCCTACGAGCAGTACTTC.

Comments on this clone: A far larger clone is a single base away, which makes a read error likely. The chain joins TRBV29-1 to TRBJ1-4, with TRBD1 matching over 10 bases. The CDR3 contains 14 residues. Germline V gives CDR1 SQVTM, CDR2 ANQGSEA. This chain's CDR3 is CRVGQGGTNEKLFF. CDR3 DNA: TGCCGCGTAGGACAGGGGGGGACTAATGAAAAACTGTTTTTT.

The rearrangement joins TRBV7-6 to TRBJ2-3; 9 positions agree with TRBD2. Trimming at V came to 6 bases and at J to 4 bases, leaving 8 bases not matched to a gene. Germline assignment: CDR1 SGHVS and CDR2 FNYEAQ. The CDR3 contains 15 residues. The CDR3 spells CASSNSGRGSDTQYF. The CDR3 region has the DNA TGTGCCAGCAGTAATAGCGGGAGAGGCTCAGATACGCAGTATTTT.

This clone has a handful of counts. The rearrangement joins TRBV6-5 to TRBJ2-7; perhaps D is TRBD1 or TRBD2 (5 bases each). V was clipped by 2 bases and J by 2 bases, with 13 bases between them. The CDR3 has 15 amino acids. The V gene's germline CDR1 is MNHEY and CDR2 SVGAGI. The CDR3 DNA reads as TGTGCCAGCAGTTACCCCCGGGACCCAGCCTACGAGCAGTACTTC. Its protein product is CASSYPRDPAYEQYF.

This clone occurred a few times. This chain connects TRBV21-1 to TRBJ2-5. TRBV21-1 is recorded as a pseudogene. The CDR3 sequence is 15 residues long. In nucleotides, the CDR3 is TGTGCCAGCAGCTTAGCCCCGGAGGGGGAAGAGACCCAGTACTTC. Translation: CASSLAPEGEETQYF.

The rearrangement joins TRBV7-9 to TRBJ2-2, with TRBD2 matching over 11 bases. The CDR3 contains 18 residues. Trimming at V came to 4 bases and at J to 5 bases, leaving 12 bases not matched to a gene. The germline V gene encodes CDR1 SEHNR and CDR2 FQNEAQ (reference sequence). CDR3 loop: CASSSRLAGTRVTGELFF. CDR3 DNA: TGTGCCAGCAGCTCGCGACTAGCGGGGACTAGAGTGACCGGGGAGCTGTTTTTT.

This clone was seen a handful of times. The gene calls are TRBV2 and TRBJ2-7, with 8 bases aligning to TRBD2. Per the germline V gene, CDR1 is SNHLY and CDR2 is FYNNEI. With 6 bases clipped from V and 1 base from J, the junction kept 5 bases outside the gene matches. The CDR3 runs to 14 residues. As DNA, the CDR3 is TGTGCCAGCAGCACTCCTAGCGGGTCCTACGAGCAGTACTTC. Amino acids: CASSTPSGSYEQYF.

CDR3 region: CASALGYGYTF. Here the CDR3 DNA reads TGTGCCAGCGCGTTGGGCTATGGCTACACCTTC. This chain joins TRBV11-2 and TRBJ1-2; no definite D call. Trimming removed 8 bases at V and 4 bases at J, with 8 bases between. Per germline, CDR1 SGHAT and CDR2 FQNNGV. The CDR3 totals 11 residues.

This clone appeared many times. The genes are TRBV13 and TRBJ2-6, with unresolved D. V was trimmed by 6 bases and J by 0 bases, leaving 12 bases between them. This CDR3 is built from 16 residues. Per the germline V gene, CDR1 is PRHDT and CDR2 is FYEKMQ (reference sequence). CDR3 loop: CASRIRTGSGANVLTF. Here the CDR3 DNA reads TGTGCCAGCAGAATTCGCACGGGCTCTGGGGCCAACGTCCTGACTTTC.

As for this clone: It is likely a read error: a sequence one base away is far more abundant. Other DNA variants within this sample encode the same CDR3. The chain has TRBV14 and TRBJ2-7; TRBD1 might be the D (7 bases). Germline loops: CDR1 SGHDN, CDR2 FVKESK. The CDR3 has 14 amino acids. The CDR3 region is CASSRGTAAYEQYF. The CDR3 DNA is TGCGCCAGCAGCCGCGGGACAGCTGCCTACGAGCAGTACTTC. The full variable domain, with the rest looked up from reference TRBV14 and TRBJ2-7, is EAGVTQFPSHSVIEKGQTVTLRCDPISGHDNLYWYRRVMGKEIKFLLHFVKESKQDESGMPNNRFLAERTGGTYSTLKVQPAELEDSGVYFCASSRGTAAYEQYFGPGTRLTVT.

About this clone: A far larger clone is just one base off, so this is likely a read error. Other nucleotide sequences from this sample produce the same CDR3. This rearrangement joins TRBV11-2 to TRBJ2-3; D is undetermined. CDR3 size: 13 residues. Between the trimmed V and J ends, which lost 4 bases and 9 bases, there was a span of 14 bases. Germline lookup yields CDR1 SGHAT and CDR2 FQNNGV. CDR3 DNA sequence: TGTGCCAGCAGCTCAGAAAGTAGAGACACGCAGTATTTT. Amino acids: CASSSESRDTQYF.